Reported below is one T cell receptor beta chain. These data come from a study of cytomegalovirus exposure and HLA in healthy donors. Profiled with immunoSEQ multiplex PCR; TCRdb holds only in-frame clones, not every one. The data contain approximately 150,000 clones, roughly 86% of them singletons. CDR1 SEHNR and CDR2 FQNEAQ come from the germline V gene (reference sequence). This CDR3 region has 15 residues. Germline trimming cut 1 base from V and 0 bases from J; bases unmatched to any gene: 0. Sample: PBMCs. The gene calls are TRBV7-9 and TRBJ2-3; TRBD2 matches 8 bases. The clonotype originates from a man aged 18 to 29 in good health and CMV-seropositive. The CDR3 sequence is CASSLVAGSTDTQYF. Written as DNA, the CDR3 is TGTGCCAGCAGCTTAGTAGCGGGAAGCACAGATACGCAGTATTTT.